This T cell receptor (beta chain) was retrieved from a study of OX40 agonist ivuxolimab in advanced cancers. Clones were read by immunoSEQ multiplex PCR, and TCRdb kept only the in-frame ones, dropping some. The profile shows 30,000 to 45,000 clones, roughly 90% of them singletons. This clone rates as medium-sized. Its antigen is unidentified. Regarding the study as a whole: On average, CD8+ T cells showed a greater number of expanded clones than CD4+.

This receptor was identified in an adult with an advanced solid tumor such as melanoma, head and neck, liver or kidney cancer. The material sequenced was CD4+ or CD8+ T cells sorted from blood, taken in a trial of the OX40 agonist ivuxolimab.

As DNA, the CDR3 is TGTGCCGCTGCCCGGGACACTGACACTGAAGCTTTCTTT. It translates to CAAARDTDTEAFF. V usage is TRBV30 and J usage is TRBJ1-1, with D tentatively TRBD1 (6 bases). This CDR3 contains 13 residues. CDR1 GTSNPN and CDR2 SVGIG come from the germline V gene (reference sequence). V shed 8 bases and J shed 3 bases, with 16 bases lying between them.